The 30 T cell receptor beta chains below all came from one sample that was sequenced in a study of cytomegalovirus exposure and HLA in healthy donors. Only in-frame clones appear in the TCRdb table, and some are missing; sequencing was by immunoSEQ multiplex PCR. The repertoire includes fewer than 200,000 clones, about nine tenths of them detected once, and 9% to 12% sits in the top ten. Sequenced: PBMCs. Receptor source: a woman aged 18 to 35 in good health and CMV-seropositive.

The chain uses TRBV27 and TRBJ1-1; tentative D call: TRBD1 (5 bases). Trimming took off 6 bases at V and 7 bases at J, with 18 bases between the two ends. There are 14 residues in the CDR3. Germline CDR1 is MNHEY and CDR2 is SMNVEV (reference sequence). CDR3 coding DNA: TGTGCCAGCAGGTCGGGGGGATACGATATTGAAGCTTTCTTT. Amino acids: CASRSGGYDIEAFF.

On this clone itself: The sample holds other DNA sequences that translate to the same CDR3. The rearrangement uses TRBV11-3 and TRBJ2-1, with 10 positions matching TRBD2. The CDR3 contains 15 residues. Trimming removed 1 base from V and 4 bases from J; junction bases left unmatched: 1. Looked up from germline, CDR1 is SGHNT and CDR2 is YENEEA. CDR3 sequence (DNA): TGTGCCAGCAGCTTAGGGACTAGCGGATACAATGAGCAGTTCTTC. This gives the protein CASSLGTSGYNEQFF.

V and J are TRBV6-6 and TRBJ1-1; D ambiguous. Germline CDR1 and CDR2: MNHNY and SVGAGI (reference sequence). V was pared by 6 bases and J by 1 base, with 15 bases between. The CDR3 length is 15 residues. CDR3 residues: CASREVGFKNTEAFF. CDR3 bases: TGTGCCAGCAGGGAAGTCGGGTTTAAGAACACTGAAGCTTTCTTT.

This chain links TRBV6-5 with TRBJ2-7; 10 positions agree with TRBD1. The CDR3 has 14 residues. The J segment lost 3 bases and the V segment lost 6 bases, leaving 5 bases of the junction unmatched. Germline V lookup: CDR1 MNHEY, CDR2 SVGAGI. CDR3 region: CASSSGQGVYEQYF. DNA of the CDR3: TGTGCCAGCAGCTCCGGACAGGGGGTCTACGAGCAGTACTTC.

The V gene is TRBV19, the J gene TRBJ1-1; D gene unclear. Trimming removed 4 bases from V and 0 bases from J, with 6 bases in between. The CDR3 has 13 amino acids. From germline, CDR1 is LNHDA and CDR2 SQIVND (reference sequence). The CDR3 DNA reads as TGTGCCAGTAGTAACTCTCTGAACACTGAAGCTTTCTTT. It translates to CASSNSLNTEAFF.

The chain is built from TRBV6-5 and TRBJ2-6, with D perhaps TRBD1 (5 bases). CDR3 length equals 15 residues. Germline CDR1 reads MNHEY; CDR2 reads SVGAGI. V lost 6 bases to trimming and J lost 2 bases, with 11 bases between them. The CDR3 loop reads CASSRRVAGANVLTF. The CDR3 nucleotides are TGTGCCAGCAGCCGCAGGGTCGCTGGGGCCAACGTCCTGACTTTC.

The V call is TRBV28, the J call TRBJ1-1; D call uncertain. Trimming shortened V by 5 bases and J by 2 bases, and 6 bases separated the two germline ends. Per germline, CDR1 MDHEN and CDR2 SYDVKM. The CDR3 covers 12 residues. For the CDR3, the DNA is TGTGCCAGCAGTCCTCTTAACACTGAAGCTTTCTTT. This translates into CASSPLNTEAFF.

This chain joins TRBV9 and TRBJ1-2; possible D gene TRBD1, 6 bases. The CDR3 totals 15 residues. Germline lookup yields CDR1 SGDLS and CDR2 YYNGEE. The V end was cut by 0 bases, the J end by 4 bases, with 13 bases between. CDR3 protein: CASSVDPTGFYGYTF. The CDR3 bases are TGTGCCAGCAGCGTAGACCCGACAGGATTCTATGGCTACACCTTC.

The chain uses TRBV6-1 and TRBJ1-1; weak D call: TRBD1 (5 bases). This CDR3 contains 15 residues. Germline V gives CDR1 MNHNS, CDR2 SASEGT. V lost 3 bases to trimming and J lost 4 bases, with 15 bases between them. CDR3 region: CASSDLRVGGTEAFF. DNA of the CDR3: TGTGCCAGCAGTGACCTCAGGGTGGGGGGCACTGAAGCTTTCTTT.

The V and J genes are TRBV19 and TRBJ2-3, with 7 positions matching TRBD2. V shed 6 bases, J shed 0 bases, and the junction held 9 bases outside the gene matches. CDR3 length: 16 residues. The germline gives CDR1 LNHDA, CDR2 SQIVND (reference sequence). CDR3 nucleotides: TGTGCCAGTAGCCGAGGGGAGGGCGCTAGCACAGATACGCAGTATTTT. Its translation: CASSRGEGASTDTQYF. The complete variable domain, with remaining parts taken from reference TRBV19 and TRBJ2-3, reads DGGITQSPKYLFRKEGQNVTLSCEQNLNHDAMYWYRQDPGQGLRLIYYSQIVNDFQKGDIAEGYSVSREKKESFPLTVTSAQKNPTAFYLCASSRGEGASTDTQYFGPGTRLTVL.

CDR3 in amino acids: CASSLVVGADTQYF. The CDR3 nucleotides read TGTGCCAGCAGCTTAGTCGTGGGAGCAGATACGCAGTATTTT. The chain couples TRBV7-6 to TRBJ2-3; possible D gene TRBD2, 5 bases. V lost 1 base, J lost 4 bases, and 9 bases lay in between. The CDR3 sequence is 14 residues long. CDR1 and CDR2 from the germline V gene are SGHVS and FNYEAQ.

CDR3 residues: CASSFPAGGDGMRGYTF. The CDR3 nucleotides read TGCGCCAGCAGCTTCCCGGCAGGGGGCGATGGTATGCGTGGCTACACCTTC. This chain uses TRBV5-1 with TRBJ1-2, with 8 bases that match TRBD1. Germline V gene sequence: CDR1 SGHRS, CDR2 YFSETQ. CDR3 length: 17 residues. The ends lost 2 bases at V and 7 bases at J; junction bases unmatched: 16. Variable domain in full (rest from reference TRBV5-1 and TRBJ1-2): KAGVTQTPRYLIKTRGQQVTLSCSPISGHRSVSWYQQTPGQGLQFLFEYFSETQRNKGNFPGRFSGRQFSNSRSEMNVSTLELGDSALYLCASSFPAGGDGMRGYTFGSGTRLTVV.

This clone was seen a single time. The CDR3 bases are TGTGCCAGCAGAACCACAGGGGTCAATGAGCAGTTCTTC. Residues: CASRTTGVNEQFF. The chain joins TRBV5-4 to TRBJ2-1, with 7 bases lining up with TRBD1. From germline, CDR1 is SGHNT and CDR2 YYREEE (reference sequence). This CDR3 is 13 amino acids long. The J segment lost 6 bases and the V segment lost 5 bases, leaving 5 bases of the junction unmatched. The full variable domain, in which reference TRBV5-4 and TRBJ2-1 provide the parts outside the CDR3, is ETGVTQSPTHLIKTRGQQVTLRCSSQSGHNTVSWYQQALGQGPQFIFQYYREEENGRGNFPPRFSGLQFPNYSSELNVNALELDDSALYLCASRTTGVNEQFFGPGTRLTVL.

The CDR3 is CAWSVIREAFF. The DNA of the CDR3 is TGTGCCTGGAGTGTAATCCGTGAAGCTTTCTTT. The chain joins TRBV30 to TRBJ1-1; D ambiguous. Looked up from germline, CDR1 is GTSNPN and CDR2 is SVGIG (reference sequence). The CDR3 has 11 amino acids. Trimming took 0 bases from V and 7 from J, leaving 6 bases between them.

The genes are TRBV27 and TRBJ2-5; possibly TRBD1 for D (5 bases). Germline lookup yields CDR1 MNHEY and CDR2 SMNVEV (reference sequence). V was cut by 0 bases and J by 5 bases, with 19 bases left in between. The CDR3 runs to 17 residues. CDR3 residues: CASSLSSGHAFTETQYF. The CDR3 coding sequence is TGTGCCAGCAGTTTATCGTCCGGACATGCCTTTACGGAGACCCAGTACTTC.

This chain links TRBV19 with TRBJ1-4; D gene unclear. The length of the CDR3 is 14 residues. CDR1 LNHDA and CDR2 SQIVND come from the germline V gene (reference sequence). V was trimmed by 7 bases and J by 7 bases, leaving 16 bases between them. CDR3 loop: CASKSPGIAEKLFF. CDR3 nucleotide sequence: TGTGCCAGTAAGTCGCCAGGTATCGCTGAAAAACTGTTTTTT.

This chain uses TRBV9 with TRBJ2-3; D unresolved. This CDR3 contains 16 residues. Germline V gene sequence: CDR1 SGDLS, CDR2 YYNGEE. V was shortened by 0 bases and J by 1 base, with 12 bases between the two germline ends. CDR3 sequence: CASSVEALERTDTQYF. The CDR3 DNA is TGTGCCAGCAGCGTAGAAGCACTTGAACGCACAGATACGCAGTATTTT.

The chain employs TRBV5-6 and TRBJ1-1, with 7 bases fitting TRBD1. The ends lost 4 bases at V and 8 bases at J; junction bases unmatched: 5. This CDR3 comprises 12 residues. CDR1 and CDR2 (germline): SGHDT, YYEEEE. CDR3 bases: TGTGCCAGCAGCCCCTTCAGGGGGGAAGCTTTCTTT. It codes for CASSPFRGEAFF.

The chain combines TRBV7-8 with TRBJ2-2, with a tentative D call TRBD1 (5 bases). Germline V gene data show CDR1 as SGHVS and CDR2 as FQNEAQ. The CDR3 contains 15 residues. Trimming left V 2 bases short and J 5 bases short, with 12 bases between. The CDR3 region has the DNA TGTGCCAGCAGCTTATCATCAGGGTGGACCGGGGAGCTGTTTTTT. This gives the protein CASSLSSGWTGELFF.

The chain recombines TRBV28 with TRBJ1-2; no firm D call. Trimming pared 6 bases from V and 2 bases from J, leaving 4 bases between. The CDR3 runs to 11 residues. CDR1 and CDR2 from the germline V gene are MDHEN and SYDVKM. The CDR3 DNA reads TGTGCCAGCAGAACAAACTATGGCTACACCTTC. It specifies CASRTNYGYTF.

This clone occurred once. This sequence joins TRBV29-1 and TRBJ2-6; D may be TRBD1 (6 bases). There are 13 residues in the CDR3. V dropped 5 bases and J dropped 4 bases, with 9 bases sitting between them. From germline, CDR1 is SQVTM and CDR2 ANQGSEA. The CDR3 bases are TGCAGCGTTACAGGGTCCGGGGCCAACGTCCTGACTTTC. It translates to CSVTGSGANVLTF.

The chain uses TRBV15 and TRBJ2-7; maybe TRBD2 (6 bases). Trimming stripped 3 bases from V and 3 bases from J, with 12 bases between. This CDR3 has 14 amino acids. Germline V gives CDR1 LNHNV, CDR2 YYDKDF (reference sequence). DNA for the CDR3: TGTGCCACCAGCAGGTGGGCGGGATTCTACGAGCAGTACTTC. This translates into CATSRWAGFYEQYF. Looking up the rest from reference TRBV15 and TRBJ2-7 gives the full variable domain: DAMVIQNPRYQVTQFGKPVTLSCSQTLNHNVMYWYQQKSSQAPKLLFHYYDKDFNNEADTPDNFQSRRPNTSFCFLDIRSPGLGDTAMYLCATSRWAGFYEQYFGPGTRLTVT.

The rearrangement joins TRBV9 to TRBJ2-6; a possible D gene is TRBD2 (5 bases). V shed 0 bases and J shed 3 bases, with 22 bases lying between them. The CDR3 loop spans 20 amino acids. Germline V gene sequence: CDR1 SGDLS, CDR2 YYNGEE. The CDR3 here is CASSVAGVGQRVGGANVLTF. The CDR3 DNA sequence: TGTGCCAGCAGCGTAGCCGGAGTCGGCCAGAGGGTTGGTGGGGCCAACGTCCTGACTTTC.

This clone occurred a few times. This CDR3 reads CACTPGQISTDTQYF. CDR3 coding DNA: TGTGCCTGTACTCCCGGACAGATTTCTACAGATACGCAGTATTTT. This sequence joins TRBV30 and TRBJ2-3; maybe TRBD1 (6 bases). Trimming stripped 6 bases from V and 3 bases from J, with 19 bases between. The CDR3 has 15 amino acids. Looked up from germline, CDR1 is GTSNPN and CDR2 is SVGIG (reference sequence).

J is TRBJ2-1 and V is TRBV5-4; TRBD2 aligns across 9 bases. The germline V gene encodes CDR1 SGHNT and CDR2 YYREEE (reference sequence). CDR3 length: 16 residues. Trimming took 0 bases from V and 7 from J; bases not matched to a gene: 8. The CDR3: CASSLDAGGLGNEQFF. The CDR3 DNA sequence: TGTGCCAGCAGCTTGGACGCGGGAGGGCTGGGGAATGAGCAGTTCTTC.

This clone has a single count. The CDR3 region is CASRYGGVADTQYF. The CDR3 DNA sequence: TGTGCCAGCAGATACGGGGGAGTCGCAGATACGCAGTATTTT. This sequence joins TRBV5-6 and TRBJ2-3; D perhaps matches TRBD2 (6 bases). V gave up 5 bases and J gave up 4 bases, with 14 bases separating them. The CDR3 loop spans 14 amino acids. CDR1 is SGHDT and CDR2 is YYEEEE in the germline V gene.

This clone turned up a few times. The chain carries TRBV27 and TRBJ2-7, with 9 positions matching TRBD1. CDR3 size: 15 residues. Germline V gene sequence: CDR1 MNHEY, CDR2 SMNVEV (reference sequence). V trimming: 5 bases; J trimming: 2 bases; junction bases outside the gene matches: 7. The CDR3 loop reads CASSPRDRAAYEQYF. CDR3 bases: TGTGCCAGCAGTCCACGGGACAGGGCTGCCTACGAGCAGTACTTC.

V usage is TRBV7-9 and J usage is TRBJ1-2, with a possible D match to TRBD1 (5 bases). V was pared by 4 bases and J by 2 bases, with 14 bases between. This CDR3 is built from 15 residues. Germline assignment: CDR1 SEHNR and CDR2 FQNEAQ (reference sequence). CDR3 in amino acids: CASSSLTTVNYGYTF. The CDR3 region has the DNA TGTGCCAGCAGCTCCCTGACGACAGTCAACTATGGCTACACCTTC.

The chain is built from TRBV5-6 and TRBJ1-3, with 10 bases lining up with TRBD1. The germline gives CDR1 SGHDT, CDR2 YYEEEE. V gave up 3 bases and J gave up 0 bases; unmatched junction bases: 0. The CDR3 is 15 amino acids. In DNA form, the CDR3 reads TGTGCCAGCAGCTGGACAGGGGGCTCTGGAAACACCATATATTTT. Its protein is CASSWTGGSGNTIYF.

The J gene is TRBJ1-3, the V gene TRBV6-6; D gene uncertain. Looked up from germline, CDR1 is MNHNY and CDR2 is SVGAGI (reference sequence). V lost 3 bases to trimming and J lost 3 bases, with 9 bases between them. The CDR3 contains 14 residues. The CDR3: CASSYSSYGNTIYF. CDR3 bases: TGTGCCAGCAGTTATTCTTCTTATGGAAACACCATATATTTT.